This record concerns one T cell receptor (beta chain) sequence. Per the authors' pipeline: ImmunoSEQ supplied junction-only sequences lacking quality scores, so filtering was different. Repertoires were generated with immunoSEQ multiplex PCR, while TCRdb's copy carries only in-frame clones and drops some. That table is the source of V, J and clone size, and D and trimming were worked out from the DNA. This table has 950,000 to 1,100,000 clones, around four fifths appearing once. This CDR3 is 12 amino acids long. The V gene's germline CDR1 is GTSNPN and CDR2 SVGIG (reference sequence). This entry is derived from a study of shared clonotypes between healthy human individuals.

Specimen: memory CD4+ T cells sorted from blood. Subset meaning: CD45RA-negative fraction. The chain carries TRBV30 and TRBJ2-5; the D is unclear. The closer fit of TRBJ2-7 to the DNA end suggests the J call may be wrong. The clonotype was recovered from a man between 18 and 35 years old in good health. CDR3 nucleotide sequence: TGTGCCTGGAGTGTACAAGCCTACGAGCAGTACTTC. This encodes CAWSVQAYEQYF.